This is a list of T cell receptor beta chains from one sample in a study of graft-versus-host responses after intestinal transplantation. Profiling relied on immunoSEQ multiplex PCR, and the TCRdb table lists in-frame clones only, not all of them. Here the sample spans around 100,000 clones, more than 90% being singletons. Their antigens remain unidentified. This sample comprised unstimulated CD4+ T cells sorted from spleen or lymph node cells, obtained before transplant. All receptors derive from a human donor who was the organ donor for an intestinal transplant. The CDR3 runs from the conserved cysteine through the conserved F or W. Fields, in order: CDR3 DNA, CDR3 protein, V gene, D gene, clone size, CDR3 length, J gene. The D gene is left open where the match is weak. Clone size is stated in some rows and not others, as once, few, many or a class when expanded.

CDR3nt: TGTGCCAGCAGCTGGGGACAGGGGGTATCCTACGAGCAGTACTTC; CDR3aa: CASSWGQGVSYEQYF; v_gene: TRBV7-9; d_gene: TRBD1; abundance: -; len: 15; j_gene: TRBJ2-7
CDR3nt: TGTGCCAGCAGTTCGGACAGGGGAAACACCATATATTTT; CDR3aa: CASSSDRGNTIYF; v_gene: TRBV6-1; d_gene: TRBD1; abundance: -; len: 13; j_gene: TRBJ1-3
CDR3nt: TGCGCCAGCAGCCGAACCGGGACAGGGGGGTCGGGCACTGAAGCTTTCTTT; CDR3aa: CASSRTGTGGSGTEAFF; v_gene: TRBV5-1; d_gene: TRBD1; abundance: -; len: 17; j_gene: TRBJ1-1
CDR3nt: TGCGCCAGCAGTCAATTACAGGGGGGTCAGCCCCAGCATTTT; CDR3aa: CASSQLQGGQPQHF; v_gene: TRBV23-1; d_gene: TRBD1; abundance: -; len: 14; j_gene: TRBJ1-5
CDR3nt: TGTGCCAGCAGTGCTACCGGGGAGCTGTTTTTT; CDR3aa: CASSATGELFF; v_gene: TRBV2; d_gene: -; abundance: -; len: 11; j_gene: TRBJ2-2
CDR3nt: TGTGCCAGCAGCTTGAGGTTCGGTTCAGGATTCTATGGCTACACCTTC; CDR3aa: CASSLRFGSGFYGYTF; v_gene: TRBV13; d_gene: -; abundance: -; len: 16; j_gene: TRBJ1-2
CDR3nt: TGTGCCAGCAGCGGGGGGGGCCGTGGCTACAATGAGCAGTTCTTC; CDR3aa: CASSGGGRGYNEQFF; v_gene: TRBV21-1; d_gene: -; abundance: -; len: 15; j_gene: TRBJ2-1
CDR3nt: TGTGCCATCAGTGAAGGGACTAGCGGGAGTACCGGGGAGCTGTTTTTT; CDR3aa: CAISEGTSGSTGELFF; v_gene: TRBV10-3; d_gene: TRBD2; abundance: -; len: 16; j_gene: TRBJ2-2
CDR3nt: TGTGCCAGCAGTTACGGCCTAGCGGGAACTAAAAACGAGCAGTACTTC; CDR3aa: CASSYGLAGTKNEQYF; v_gene: TRBV6-6; d_gene: TRBD2; abundance: -; len: 16; j_gene: TRBJ2-7
CDR3nt: TGTGCCAGCGGAACCGGGACAGGCACAGATACGCAGTATTTT; CDR3aa: CASGTGTGTDTQYF; v_gene: TRBV2; d_gene: TRBD1; abundance: -; len: 14; j_gene: TRBJ2-3
CDR3nt: TGTGCCAGCAGCTTTGGGGGATCTGGAAACACCATATATTTT; CDR3aa: CASSFGGSGNTIYF; v_gene: TRBV7-8; d_gene: -; abundance: -; len: 14; j_gene: TRBJ1-3
CDR3nt: TGTGCCAGCAGGGGGACTATTACCACCGGGGAGCTGTTTTTT; CDR3aa: CASRGTITTGELFF; v_gene: TRBV11-2; d_gene: TRBD2; abundance: -; len: 14; j_gene: TRBJ2-2
CDR3nt: TGTGCCAGCAGCCAAGGTCCGTTCCAGGAGACCCAGTACTTC; CDR3aa: CASSQGPFQETQYF; v_gene: TRBV14; d_gene: -; abundance: -; len: 14; j_gene: TRBJ2-5
CDR3nt: TGTGCCAGCAGCCTAACAGGGACCGGGACCCAGTACTTC; CDR3aa: CASSLTGTGTQYF; v_gene: TRBV7-8; d_gene: -; abundance: -; len: 13; j_gene: TRBJ2-5
CDR3nt: TGTGCCAGCAGCCCCAGGGGACCCTCCTACGAGCAGTACTTC; CDR3aa: CASSPRGPSYEQYF; v_gene: TRBV6-6; d_gene: -; abundance: -; len: 14; j_gene: TRBJ2-7
CDR3nt: TGCGCCAGCAGCTTATTGGGACAGGGCCGGAATGAAAAACTGTTTTTT; CDR3aa: CASSLLGQGRNEKLFF; v_gene: TRBV5-1; d_gene: TRBD1; abundance: -; len: 16; j_gene: TRBJ1-4
CDR3nt: TGCGCCAGCAGTGAGTCTAGGGACAGGGGGCAAGTAAGAGAAAAACTGTTTTTT; CDR3aa: CASSESRDRGQVREKLFF; v_gene: TRBV10-1; d_gene: TRBD1; abundance: -; len: 18; j_gene: TRBJ1-4
CDR3nt: TGTGCCAGCAGCTTAGGACAGGGGGCTATCTACGAGCAGTACTTC; CDR3aa: CASSLGQGAIYEQYF; v_gene: TRBV11-3; d_gene: TRBD1; abundance: once; len: 15; j_gene: TRBJ2-7
CDR3nt: TGTGCCAGCAGCTTAGAAGTAGGAGTAGCGGGAAAAAATGAGCAGTTCTTC; CDR3aa: CASSLEVGVAGKNEQFF; v_gene: TRBV7-9; d_gene: TRBD2; abundance: -; len: 17; j_gene: TRBJ2-1
CDR3nt: TGTGCTAGTGGTTTACCCGGGACTAGCGGGTTGGAGACCCAGTACTTC; CDR3aa: CASGLPGTSGLETQYF; v_gene: TRBV12-5; d_gene: TRBD2; abundance: -; len: 16; j_gene: TRBJ2-5
CDR3nt: TGCGCCAGCAGCTTGGGGCAAACCTTGGGCTACGAGCAGTACTTC; CDR3aa: CASSLGQTLGYEQYF; v_gene: TRBV5-1; d_gene: -; abundance: -; len: 15; j_gene: TRBJ2-7
CDR3nt: TGTGCCACGGCGGGACTAAGGCGGGGGGCCAACGTCCTGACTTTC; CDR3aa: CATAGLRRGANVLTF; v_gene: TRBV10-3; d_gene: TRBD2; abundance: -; len: 15; j_gene: TRBJ2-6
CDR3nt: TGTGCCAGCAGCCGCGACAGACAGACCCAACGGATTACGGATACGCAGTATTTT; CDR3aa: CASSRDRQTQRITDTQYF; v_gene: TRBV7-9; d_gene: -; abundance: -; len: 18; j_gene: TRBJ2-3
CDR3nt: TGTGCCAGCTCACCACCGGACCGGAGTGGCTACACCTTC; CDR3aa: CASSPPDRSGYTF; v_gene: TRBV18; d_gene: -; abundance: -; len: 13; j_gene: TRBJ1-2
CDR3nt: TGTGCCAGCAGTTACACAGCCTCTGGAAACACCATATATTTT; CDR3aa: CASSYTASGNTIYF; v_gene: TRBV25-1; d_gene: -; abundance: -; len: 14; j_gene: TRBJ1-3
CDR3nt: TGTGCCAGCAGCTTAGCGGATCGACCCACTGAAGCTTTCTTT; CDR3aa: CASSLADRPTEAFF; v_gene: TRBV11-2; d_gene: -; abundance: -; len: 14; j_gene: TRBJ1-1
CDR3nt: TGTGCCAGAAGCTTATTGACAGGTAAGTATGGCTACACCTTC; CDR3aa: CARSLLTGKYGYTF; v_gene: TRBV5-3; d_gene: -; abundance: -; len: 14; j_gene: TRBJ1-2
CDR3nt: TGTGCCAGCAGGGAACTAGCGGGAGGAACCGGGGAGCTGTTTTTT; CDR3aa: CASRELAGGTGELFF; v_gene: TRBV2; d_gene: TRBD2; abundance: -; len: 15; j_gene: TRBJ2-2
CDR3nt: TGTGCCATCACCCCAACTTTGAACAATGAGCAGTTCTTC; CDR3aa: CAITPTLNNEQFF; v_gene: TRBV10-3; d_gene: -; abundance: -; len: 13; j_gene: TRBJ2-1
CDR3nt: TGTGCCAGCAGCACAAGATCAGGCCATCTAGCGGGAGCCAATGAGCAGTTCTTC; CDR3aa: CASSTRSGHLAGANEQFF; v_gene: TRBV7-2; d_gene: TRBD2; abundance: -; len: 18; j_gene: TRBJ2-1
CDR3nt: TGTGCCAGTAGTACCCAAAGCCAGGGCGGTGAGCAGTTCTTC; CDR3aa: CASSTQSQGGEQFF; v_gene: TRBV19; d_gene: -; abundance: -; len: 14; j_gene: TRBJ2-1
CDR3nt: TGTGCCAGCAGTGAATCCGGGATTTCCTACAATGAGCAGTTCTTC; CDR3aa: CASSESGISYNEQFF; v_gene: TRBV6-1; d_gene: -; abundance: -; len: 15; j_gene: TRBJ2-1
CDR3nt: TGTGCCAGTATCTCCACAGGGAGGACAGAGACCCAGTACTTC; CDR3aa: CASISTGRTETQYF; v_gene: TRBV19; d_gene: -; abundance: -; len: 14; j_gene: TRBJ2-5
CDR3nt: TGTGCCAGTGTGTGTGAGCAGTACTTC; CDR3aa: CASVCEQYF; v_gene: TRBV6-1; d_gene: -; abundance: -; len: 9; j_gene: TRBJ2-7
CDR3nt: TGTGCCAGCTCACTCTTTCGGGGGCCGGATACTGAAGCTTTCTTT; CDR3aa: CASSLFRGPDTEAFF; v_gene: TRBV18; d_gene: -; abundance: -; len: 15; j_gene: TRBJ1-1
CDR3nt: TGTGCCAGCAGTACCGGACAGGCAGGAGGCTACACCTTC; CDR3aa: CASSTGQAGGYTF; v_gene: TRBV6-5; d_gene: TRBD1; abundance: -; len: 13; j_gene: TRBJ1-2
CDR3nt: TGCGCCAGCAGCAAAAATCATTTGGAGACCCAGTACTTC; CDR3aa: CASSKNHLETQYF; v_gene: TRBV4-3; d_gene: -; abundance: -; len: 13; j_gene: TRBJ2-5
CDR3nt: TGTGCCAGCAGCCTGGCGGGGACAGATACGCAGTATTTT; CDR3aa: CASSLAGTDTQYF; v_gene: TRBV5-4; d_gene: -; abundance: -; len: 13; j_gene: TRBJ2-3
CDR3nt: TGCGCCAGCAGCTTGGGTGGACAAAACATTCAGTACTTC; CDR3aa: CASSLGGQNIQYF; v_gene: TRBV5-1; d_gene: -; abundance: -; len: 13; j_gene: TRBJ2-4
CDR3nt: TGTGCCTGGAGCCTCCCCCGGGACAGGGGCCTTTTTAACACCGGGGAGCTGTTTTTT; CDR3aa: CAWSLPRDRGLFNTGELFF; v_gene: TRBV30; d_gene: TRBD1; abundance: -; len: 19; j_gene: TRBJ2-2
CDR3nt: TGTGCCAGCTCACCAGGCTCCGGCGGGGACGAGCAGTACTTC; CDR3aa: CASSPGSGGDEQYF; v_gene: TRBV18; d_gene: -; abundance: -; len: 14; j_gene: TRBJ2-7
CDR3nt: TGTGCCAGCAGTACCCAGGGGCAGGGGGCGAAGACCCAGTACTTC; CDR3aa: CASSTQGQGAKTQYF; v_gene: TRBV28; d_gene: TRBD1; abundance: once; len: 15; j_gene: TRBJ2-5
CDR3nt: TGCAGTGCTAGTAGGGGGCAAGGCTACACCTTC; CDR3aa: CSASRGQGYTF; v_gene: TRBV20-1; d_gene: TRBD1; abundance: -; len: 11; j_gene: TRBJ1-2
CDR3nt: TGTGCCAGCAGTTTATCCGACAGGAACTATGGCTACACCTTC; CDR3aa: CASSLSDRNYGYTF; v_gene: TRBV27; d_gene: -; abundance: -; len: 14; j_gene: TRBJ1-2
CDR3nt: TGTGCCAGCAGTTTATGGGTGGGCGGGAAGTACGAGCAGTACTTC; CDR3aa: CASSLWVGGKYEQYF; v_gene: TRBV28; d_gene: -; abundance: -; len: 15; j_gene: TRBJ2-7
CDR3nt: TGTGCCAGCAGCTTGGGAGATCGGGCGCTGGGCACTGAAGCTTTCTTT; CDR3aa: CASSLGDRALGTEAFF; v_gene: TRBV5-4; d_gene: -; abundance: -; len: 16; j_gene: TRBJ1-1
CDR3nt: TGCGCCAGCAGCCAGGTTACAGGGTCCACCTACGAGCAGTACTTC; CDR3aa: CASSQVTGSTYEQYF; v_gene: TRBV4-1; d_gene: -; abundance: -; len: 15; j_gene: TRBJ2-7
CDR3nt: TGTGCCAGCAGTTTCGGTCGGGCCAGCAATCAGCCCCAGCATTTT; CDR3aa: CASSFGRASNQPQHF; v_gene: TRBV6-6; d_gene: -; abundance: few; len: 15; j_gene: TRBJ1-5
CDR3nt: TGCGCCAGCAGCGCGGGACACAACGCTGAAGCTTTCTTT; CDR3aa: CASSAGHNAEAFF; v_gene: TRBV5-1; d_gene: -; abundance: once; len: 13; j_gene: TRBJ1-1
CDR3nt: TGTGCCATCAGTGACCGGACAGGGGGCGCATTCTCCTATGGCTACACCTTC; CDR3aa: CAISDRTGGAFSYGYTF; v_gene: TRBV10-3; d_gene: TRBD1; abundance: -; len: 17; j_gene: TRBJ1-2
CDR3nt: TGTGCCAGCAGCTTCGGTAGGAGAGATGGCTACACCTTC; CDR3aa: CASSFGRRDGYTF; v_gene: TRBV5-4; d_gene: -; abundance: -; len: 13; j_gene: TRBJ1-2
CDR3nt: TGTGCCAGCAGTCGGGACGGCACCTCTGGAAACACCATATATTTT; CDR3aa: CASSRDGTSGNTIYF; v_gene: TRBV6-1; d_gene: -; abundance: -; len: 15; j_gene: TRBJ1-3
CDR3nt: TGTGCCTGGAGTCCGATGACCGTCAACGAGCAGTTCTTC; CDR3aa: CAWSPMTVNEQFF; v_gene: TRBV30; d_gene: -; abundance: -; len: 13; j_gene: TRBJ2-1
CDR3nt: TGCGCCAGCAGGGGGGAGGCAGATACGCAGTATTTT; CDR3aa: CASRGEADTQYF; v_gene: TRBV10-2; d_gene: -; abundance: -; len: 12; j_gene: TRBJ2-3
CDR3nt: TGTGCCAGCAGTGATCCCGGGTTAGGGGGCGGTAGAAACACCATATATTTT; CDR3aa: CASSDPGLGGGRNTIYF; v_gene: TRBV6-1; d_gene: TRBD1; abundance: -; len: 17; j_gene: TRBJ1-3